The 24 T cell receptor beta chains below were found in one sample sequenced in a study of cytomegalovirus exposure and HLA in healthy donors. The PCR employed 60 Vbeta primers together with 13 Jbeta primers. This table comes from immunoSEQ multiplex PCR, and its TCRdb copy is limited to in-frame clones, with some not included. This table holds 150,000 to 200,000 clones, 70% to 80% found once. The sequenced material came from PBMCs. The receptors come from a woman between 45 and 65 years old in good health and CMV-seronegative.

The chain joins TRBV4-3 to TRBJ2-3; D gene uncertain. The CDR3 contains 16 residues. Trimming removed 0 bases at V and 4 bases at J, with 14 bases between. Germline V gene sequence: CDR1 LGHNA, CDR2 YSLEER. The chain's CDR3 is CASSQDPWAVSDTQYF. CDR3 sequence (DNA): TGCGCCAGCAGCCAAGATCCTTGGGCAGTGTCAGATACGCAGTATTTT.

The CDR3 protein is CASSRPYNEQFF. The CDR3 coding sequence is TGTGCCAGCTCCCGTCCCTACAATGAGCAGTTCTTC. The chain employs TRBV6-1 and TRBJ2-1; the D is unclear. Trimming took 8 bases from V and 2 from J, leaving 7 bases between them. Germline V gives CDR1 MNHNS, CDR2 SASEGT. The CDR3 length is 12 residues.

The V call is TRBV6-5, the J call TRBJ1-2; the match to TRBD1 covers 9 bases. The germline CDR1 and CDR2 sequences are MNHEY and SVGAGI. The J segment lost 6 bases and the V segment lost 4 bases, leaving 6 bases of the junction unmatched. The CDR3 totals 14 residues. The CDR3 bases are TGTGCCAGCAGTTCGACGACAGGGGGTGATGGCTACACCTTC. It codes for CASSSTTGGDGYTF.

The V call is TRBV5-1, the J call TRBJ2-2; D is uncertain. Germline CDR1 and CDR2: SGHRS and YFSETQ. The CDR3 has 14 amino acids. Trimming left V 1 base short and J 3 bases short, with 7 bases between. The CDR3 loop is CASSLNEHTGELFF. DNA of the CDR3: TGCGCCAGCAGCTTGAACGAGCACACCGGGGAGCTGTTTTTT.

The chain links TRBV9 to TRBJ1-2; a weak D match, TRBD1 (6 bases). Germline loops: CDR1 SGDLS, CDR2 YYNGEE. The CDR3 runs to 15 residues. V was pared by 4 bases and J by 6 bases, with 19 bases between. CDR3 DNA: TGTGCCAGCAGCCCACTCCCCGGGACAAATGATGGCTACACCTTC. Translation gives CASSPLPGTNDGYTF.

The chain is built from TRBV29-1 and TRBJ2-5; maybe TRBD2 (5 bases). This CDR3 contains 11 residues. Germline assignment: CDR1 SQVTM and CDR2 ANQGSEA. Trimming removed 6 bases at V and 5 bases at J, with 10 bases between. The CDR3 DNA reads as TGCAGCGTCGGACTTAAGGAGACCCAGTACTTC. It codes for CSVGLKETQYF.

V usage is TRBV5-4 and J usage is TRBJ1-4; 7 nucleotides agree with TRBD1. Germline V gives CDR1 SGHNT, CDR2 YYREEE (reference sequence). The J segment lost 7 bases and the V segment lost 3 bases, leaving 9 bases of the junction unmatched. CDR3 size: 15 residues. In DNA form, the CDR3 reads TGTGCCAGCAGCTCCACAGGGGTGAAGGGTGAAAAACTGTTTTTT. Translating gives CASSSTGVKGEKLFF.

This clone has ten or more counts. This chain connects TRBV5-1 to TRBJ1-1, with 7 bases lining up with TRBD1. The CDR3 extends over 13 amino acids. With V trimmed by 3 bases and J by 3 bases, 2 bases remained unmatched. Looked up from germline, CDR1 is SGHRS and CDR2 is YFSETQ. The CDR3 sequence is CASSSGGHTEAFF. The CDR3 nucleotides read TGCGCCAGCAGCTCAGGGGGGCACACTGAAGCTTTCTTT.

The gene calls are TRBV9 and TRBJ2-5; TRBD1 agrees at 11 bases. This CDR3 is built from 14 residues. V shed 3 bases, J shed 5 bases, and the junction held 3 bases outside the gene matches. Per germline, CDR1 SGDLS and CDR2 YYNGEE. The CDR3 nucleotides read TGTGCCAGCAGCGGGACAGGGGGCGCGGAGACCCAGTACTTC. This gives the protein CASSGTGGAETQYF.

The CDR3 loop reads CASTLEVLTHNEQFF. The CDR3 bases are TGTGCCAGCACCTTGGAAGTCCTGACTCACAATGAGCAGTTCTTC. The chain links TRBV7-8 to TRBJ2-1; D not resolved. The CDR3 runs to 15 residues. Germline V gene data show CDR1 as SGHVS and CDR2 as FQNEAQ. V was cut by 7 bases and J by 5 bases, with 18 bases left in between.

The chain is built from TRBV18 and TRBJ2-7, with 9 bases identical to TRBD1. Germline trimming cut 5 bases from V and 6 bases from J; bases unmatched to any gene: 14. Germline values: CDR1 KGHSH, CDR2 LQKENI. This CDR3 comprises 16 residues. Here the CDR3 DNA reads TGTGCCAGCTCATCCCGGACAGGGGACCTGGTAGGCGAGCAGTACTTC. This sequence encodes CASSSRTGDLVGEQYF.

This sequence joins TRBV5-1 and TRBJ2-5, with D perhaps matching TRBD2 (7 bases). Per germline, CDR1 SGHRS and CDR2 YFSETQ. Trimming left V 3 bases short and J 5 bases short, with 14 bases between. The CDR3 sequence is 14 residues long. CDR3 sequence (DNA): TGCGCCAGCAGCTCTCGCGGGGGCGCGGAGACCCAGTACTTC. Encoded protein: CASSSRGGAETQYF.

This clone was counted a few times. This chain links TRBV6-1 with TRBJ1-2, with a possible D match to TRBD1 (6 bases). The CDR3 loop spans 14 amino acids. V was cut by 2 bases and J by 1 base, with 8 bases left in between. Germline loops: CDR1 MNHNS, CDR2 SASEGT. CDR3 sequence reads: CASSETGFNYGYTF. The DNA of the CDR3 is TGTGCCAGCAGTGAAACAGGGTTTAACTATGGCTACACCTTC.

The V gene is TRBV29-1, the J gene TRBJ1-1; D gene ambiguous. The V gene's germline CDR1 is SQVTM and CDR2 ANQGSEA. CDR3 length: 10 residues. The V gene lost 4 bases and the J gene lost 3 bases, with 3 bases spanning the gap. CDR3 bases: TGCAGCGTTGCGGACACTGAAGCTTTCTTT. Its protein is CSVADTEAFF.

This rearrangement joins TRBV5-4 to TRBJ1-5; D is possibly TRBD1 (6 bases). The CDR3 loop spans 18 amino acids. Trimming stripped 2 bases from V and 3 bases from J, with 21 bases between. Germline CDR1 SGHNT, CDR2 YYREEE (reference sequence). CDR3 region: CASSFSLTGTIYNQPQHF. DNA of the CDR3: TGTGCCAGCAGCTTTTCTCTGACAGGAACTATTTACAATCAGCCCCAGCATTTT.

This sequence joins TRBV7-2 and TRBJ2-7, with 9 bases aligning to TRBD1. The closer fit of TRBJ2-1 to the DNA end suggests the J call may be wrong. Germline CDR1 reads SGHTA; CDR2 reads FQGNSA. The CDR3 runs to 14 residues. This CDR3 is CASSTPGQGYEQFF. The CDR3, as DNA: TGTGCCAGCAGCACCCCGGGACAGGGCTACGAGCAGTTCTTC.

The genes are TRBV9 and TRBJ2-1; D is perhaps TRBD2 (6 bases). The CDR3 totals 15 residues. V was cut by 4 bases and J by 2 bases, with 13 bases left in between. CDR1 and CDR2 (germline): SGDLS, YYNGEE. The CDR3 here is CASSLGGEAYNEQFF. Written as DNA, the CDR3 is TGTGCCAGCAGCTTGGGGGGAGAAGCCTACAATGAGCAGTTCTTC.

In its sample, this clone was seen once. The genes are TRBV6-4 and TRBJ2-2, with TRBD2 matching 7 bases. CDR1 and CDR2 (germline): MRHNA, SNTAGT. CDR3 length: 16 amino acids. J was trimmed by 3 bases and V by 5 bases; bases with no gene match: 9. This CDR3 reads CASSSSGTTYTGELFF. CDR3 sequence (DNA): TGTGCCAGCAGTTCTTCCGGGACTACATACACCGGGGAGCTGTTTTTT.

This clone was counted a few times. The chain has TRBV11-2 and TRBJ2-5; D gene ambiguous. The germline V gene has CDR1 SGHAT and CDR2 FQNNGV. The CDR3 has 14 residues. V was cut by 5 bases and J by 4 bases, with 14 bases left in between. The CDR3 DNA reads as TGTGCCAGCAGCGCCTACTCAAAGAGAGAGACCCAGTACTTC. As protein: CASSAYSKRETQYF. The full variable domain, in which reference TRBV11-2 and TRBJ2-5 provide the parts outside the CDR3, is EAGVAQSPRYKIIEKRQSVAFWCNPISGHATLYWYQQILGQGPKLLIQFQNNGVVDDSQLPKDRFSAERLKGVDSTLKIQPAKLEDSAVYLCASSAYSKRETQYFGPGTRLLVL.

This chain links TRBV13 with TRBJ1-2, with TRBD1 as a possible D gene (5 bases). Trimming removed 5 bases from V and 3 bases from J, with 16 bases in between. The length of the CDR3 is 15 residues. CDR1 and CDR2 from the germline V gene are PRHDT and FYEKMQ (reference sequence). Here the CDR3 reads CASSIPGTADYGYTF. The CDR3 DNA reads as TGTGCCAGCAGCATTCCAGGGACTGCAGACTATGGCTACACCTTC.

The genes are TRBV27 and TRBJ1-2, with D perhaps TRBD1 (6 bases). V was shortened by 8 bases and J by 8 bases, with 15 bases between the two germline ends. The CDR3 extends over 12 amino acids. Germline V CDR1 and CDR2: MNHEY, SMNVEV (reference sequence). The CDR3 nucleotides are TGTGCCAGCGGACTTCTCCAGGGGGGCTACACCTTC. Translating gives CASGLLQGGYTF.

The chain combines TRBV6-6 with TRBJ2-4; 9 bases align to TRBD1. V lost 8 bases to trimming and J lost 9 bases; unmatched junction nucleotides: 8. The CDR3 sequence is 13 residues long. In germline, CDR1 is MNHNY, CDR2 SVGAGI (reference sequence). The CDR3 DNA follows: TGTGCCAGCTCGAGGGACAGGGATGGCATTCAGTACTTC. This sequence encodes CASSRDRDGIQYF.

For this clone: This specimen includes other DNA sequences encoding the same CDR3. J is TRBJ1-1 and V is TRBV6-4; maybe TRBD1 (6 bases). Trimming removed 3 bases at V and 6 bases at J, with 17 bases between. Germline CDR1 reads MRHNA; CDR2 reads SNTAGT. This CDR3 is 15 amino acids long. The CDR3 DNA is TGTGCCAGCAGTGAAGACAGGTTGTCGAGCGCTGAAGCTTTCTTT. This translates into CASSEDRLSSAEAFF.

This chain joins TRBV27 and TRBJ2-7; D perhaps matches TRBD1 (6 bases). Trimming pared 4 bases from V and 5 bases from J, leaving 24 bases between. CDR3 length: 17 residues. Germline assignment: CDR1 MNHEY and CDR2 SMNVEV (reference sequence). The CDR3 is CASSSRLTGLIEHEQYF. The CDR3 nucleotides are TGTGCCAGCAGTTCGCGCCTCACAGGGCTTATCGAACACGAGCAGTACTTC.